The clone carrying this TCR beta chain appeared many times. What it recognizes is unknown. Amplified regions were TCR beta CDR3 sequences from RNA transcripts. The HTBI set primed first-round TCR CDR3 RT-PCR. TCRdb itself ran the multiplex PCR reads through MiXCR, one entry per CDR3 protein. The sample lists around 450,000 distinct CDR3 sequences, roughly an eighth occurring once. This entry belongs to a study of T cells in Graves' hyperthyroidism and ophthalmopathy. At the level of the study: The initial diagnosis was the point when peripheral blood was collected, ahead of any treatment. Study results and caveats: The model made its ophthalmopathy prediction, and onset followed a median about 6.8 months later. Within blood appeared most thyroid clonotypes that had expanded above 0.001.

Patients aged 18 to 65 with hyperthyroidism were newly diagnosed, with duration under 2 months. After removal of 5 bases from V and 4 bases from J, the junction contained 2 bases not matched to a gene. Germline CDR1 reads ENHRY; CDR2 reads SYGVKD. The CDR3 contains 13 residues. This sequence joins TRBV10-3 and TRBJ2-5; 9 positions match TRBD1. The receptor comes from a woman aged 18-29 years with Graves' hyperthyroidism. Material: blood. For the CDR3, the DNA is TGTGCCATCAGTTCGACAGGGGGAGAGACCCAGTACTTC. It is translated as CAISSTGGETQYF.